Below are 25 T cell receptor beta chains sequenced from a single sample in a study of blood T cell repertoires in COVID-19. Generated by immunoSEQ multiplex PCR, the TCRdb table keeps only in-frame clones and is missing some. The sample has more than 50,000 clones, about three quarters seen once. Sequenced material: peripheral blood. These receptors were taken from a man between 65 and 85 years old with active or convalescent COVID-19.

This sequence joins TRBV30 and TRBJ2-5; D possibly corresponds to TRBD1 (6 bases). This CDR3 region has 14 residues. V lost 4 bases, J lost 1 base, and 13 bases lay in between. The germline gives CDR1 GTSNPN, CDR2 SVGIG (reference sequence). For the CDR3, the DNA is TGTGCCTGGACGACAGGCGCGCTCCAAGAGACCCAGTACTTC. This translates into CAWTTGALQETQYF.

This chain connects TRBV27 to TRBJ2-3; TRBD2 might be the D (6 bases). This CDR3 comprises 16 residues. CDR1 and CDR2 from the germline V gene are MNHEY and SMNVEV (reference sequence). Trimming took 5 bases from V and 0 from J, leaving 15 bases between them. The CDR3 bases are TGTGCCAGCAGTCCGTCCGGGGGAAGGAGCACAGATACGCAGTATTTT. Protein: CASSPSGGRSTDTQYF.

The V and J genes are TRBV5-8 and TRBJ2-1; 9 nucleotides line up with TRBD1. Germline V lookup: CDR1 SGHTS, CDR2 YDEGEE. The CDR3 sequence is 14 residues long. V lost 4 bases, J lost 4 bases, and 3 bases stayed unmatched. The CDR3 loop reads CASSPDRGYNEQFF. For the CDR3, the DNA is TGTGCCAGCAGCCCGGACAGGGGTTACAATGAGCAGTTCTTC.

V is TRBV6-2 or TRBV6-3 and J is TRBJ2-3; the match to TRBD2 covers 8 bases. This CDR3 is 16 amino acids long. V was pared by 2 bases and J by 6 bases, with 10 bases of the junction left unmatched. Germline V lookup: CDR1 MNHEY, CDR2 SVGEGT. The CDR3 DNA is TGTGCCAGCAGTTACGGGGGACTAGGGGCAGGGGATACGCAGTATTTT. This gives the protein CASSYGGLGAGDTQYF.

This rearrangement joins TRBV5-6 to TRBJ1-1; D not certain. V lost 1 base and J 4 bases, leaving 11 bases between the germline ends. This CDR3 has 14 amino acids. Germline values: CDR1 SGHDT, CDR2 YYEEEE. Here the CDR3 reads CASSLRSSSTEAFF. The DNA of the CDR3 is TGTGCCAGCAGCTTGCGGTCGAGTAGCACTGAAGCTTTCTTT.

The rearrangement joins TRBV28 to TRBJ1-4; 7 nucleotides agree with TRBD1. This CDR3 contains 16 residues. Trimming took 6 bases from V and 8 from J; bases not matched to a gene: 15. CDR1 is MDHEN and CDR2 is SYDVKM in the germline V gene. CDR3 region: CASSRTGGVRVEKLFF. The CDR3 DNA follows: TGTGCCAGCAGCCGGACAGGAGGAGTTCGGGTAGAAAAACTGTTTTTT.

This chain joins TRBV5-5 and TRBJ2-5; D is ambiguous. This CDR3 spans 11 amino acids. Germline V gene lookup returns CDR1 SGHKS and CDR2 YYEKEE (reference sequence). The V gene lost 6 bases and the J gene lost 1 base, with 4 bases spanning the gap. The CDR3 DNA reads TGTGCCAGCACCCTCCAAGAGACCCAGTACTTC. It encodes CASTLQETQYF. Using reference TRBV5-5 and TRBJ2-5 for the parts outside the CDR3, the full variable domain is DAGVTQSPTHLIKTRGQQVTLRCSPISGHKSVSWYQQVLGQGPQFIFQYYEKEERGRGNFPDRFSARQFPNYSSELNVNALLLGDSALYLCASTLQETQYFGPGTRLLVL.

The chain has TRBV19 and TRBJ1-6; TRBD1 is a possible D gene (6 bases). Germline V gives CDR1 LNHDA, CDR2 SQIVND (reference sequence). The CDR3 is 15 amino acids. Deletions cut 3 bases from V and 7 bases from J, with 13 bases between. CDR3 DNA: TGTGCCAGTAGTATCGGGACAAAAGGGAATTCACCCCTCCACTTT. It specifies CASSIGTKGNSPLHF.

The CDR3 loop reads CASSFGTSVIRLDGELFF. DNA for the CDR3: TGTGCCAGCAGTTTTGGAACTAGCGTCATTCGGTTGGACGGGGAGCTGTTTTTT. V and J are TRBV28 and TRBJ2-2, with TRBD2 matching over 7 bases. CDR3 length: 18 amino acids. Germline loops: CDR1 MDHEN, CDR2 SYDVKM. V was clipped by 3 bases and J by 7 bases; unmatched bases: 17.

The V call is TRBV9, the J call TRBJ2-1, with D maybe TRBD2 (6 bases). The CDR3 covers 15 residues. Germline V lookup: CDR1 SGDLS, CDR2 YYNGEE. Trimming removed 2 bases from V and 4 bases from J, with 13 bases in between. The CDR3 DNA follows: TGTGCCAGCAGCGTCCGGGACTGGCTTTACAATGAGCAGTTCTTC. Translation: CASSVRDWLYNEQFF.

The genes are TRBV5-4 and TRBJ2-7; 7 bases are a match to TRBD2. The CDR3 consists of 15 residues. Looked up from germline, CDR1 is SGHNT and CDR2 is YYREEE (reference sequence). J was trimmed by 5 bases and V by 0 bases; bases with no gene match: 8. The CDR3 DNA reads TGTGCCAGCAGCTTGGGTCCGGGGGGAGGAGACGAGCAGTACTTC. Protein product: CASSLGPGGGDEQYF.

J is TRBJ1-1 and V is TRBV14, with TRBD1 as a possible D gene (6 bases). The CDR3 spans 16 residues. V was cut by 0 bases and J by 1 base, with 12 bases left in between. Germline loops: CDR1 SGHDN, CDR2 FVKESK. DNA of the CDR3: TGTGCCAGCAGCCAAGATATAAGGGACAAGAACACTGAAGCTTTCTTT. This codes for CASSQDIRDKNTEAFF. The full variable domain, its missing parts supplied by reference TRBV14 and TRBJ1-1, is EAGVTQFPSHSVIEKGQTVTLRCDPISGHDNLYWYRRVMGKEIKFLLHFVKESKQDESGMPNNRFLAERTGGTYSTLKVQPAELEDSGVYFCASSQDIRDKNTEAFFGQGTRLTVV.

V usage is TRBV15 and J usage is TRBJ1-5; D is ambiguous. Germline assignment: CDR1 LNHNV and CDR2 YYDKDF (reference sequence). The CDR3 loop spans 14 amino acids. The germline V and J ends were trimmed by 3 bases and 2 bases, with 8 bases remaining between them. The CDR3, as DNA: TGTGCCACCAGCAGCCCCGGGGGCAATCAGCCCCAGCATTTT. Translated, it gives CATSSPGGNQPQHF.

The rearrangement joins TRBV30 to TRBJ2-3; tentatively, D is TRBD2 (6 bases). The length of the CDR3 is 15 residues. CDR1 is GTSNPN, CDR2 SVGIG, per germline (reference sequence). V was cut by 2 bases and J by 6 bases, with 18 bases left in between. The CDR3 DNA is TGTGCCTGGAGTTTTTGGGACTTGGCTAGCGATACGCAGTATTTT. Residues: CAWSFWDLASDTQYF.

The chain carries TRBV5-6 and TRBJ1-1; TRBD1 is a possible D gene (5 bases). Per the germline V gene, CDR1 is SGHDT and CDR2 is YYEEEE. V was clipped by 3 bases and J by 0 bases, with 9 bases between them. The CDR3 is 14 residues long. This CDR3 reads CASSSPGMNTEAFF. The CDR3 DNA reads TGTGCCAGCAGCTCTCCAGGGATGAACACTGAAGCTTTCTTT.

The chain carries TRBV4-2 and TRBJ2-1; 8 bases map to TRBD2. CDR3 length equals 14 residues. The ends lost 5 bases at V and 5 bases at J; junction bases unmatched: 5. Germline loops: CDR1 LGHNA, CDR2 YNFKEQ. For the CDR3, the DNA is TGTGCCAGCAGCTCTCGACTAGCGCACAATGAGCAGTTCTTC. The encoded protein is CASSSRLAHNEQFF.

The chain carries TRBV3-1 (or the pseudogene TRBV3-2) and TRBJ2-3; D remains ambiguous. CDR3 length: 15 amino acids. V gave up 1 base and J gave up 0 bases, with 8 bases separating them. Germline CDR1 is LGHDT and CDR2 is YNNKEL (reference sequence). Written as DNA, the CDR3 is TGTGCCAGCAGCCAAGTGCCACACAGCACAGATACGCAGTATTTT. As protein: CASSQVPHSTDTQYF.

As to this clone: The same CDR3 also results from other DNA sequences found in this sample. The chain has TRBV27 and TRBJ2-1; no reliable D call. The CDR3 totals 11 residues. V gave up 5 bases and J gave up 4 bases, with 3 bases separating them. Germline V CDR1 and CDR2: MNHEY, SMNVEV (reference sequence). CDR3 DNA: TGTGCCAGCAGTCTATACAATGAGCAGTTCTTC. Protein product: CASSLYNEQFF.

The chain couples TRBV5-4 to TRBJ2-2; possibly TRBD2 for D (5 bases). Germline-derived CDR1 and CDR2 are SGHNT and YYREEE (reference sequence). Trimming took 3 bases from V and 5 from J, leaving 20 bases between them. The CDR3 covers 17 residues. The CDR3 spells CASSSKPLGSNTGELFF. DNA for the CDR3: TGTGCCAGCAGCTCCAAGCCTTTGGGGAGTAATACCGGGGAGCTGTTTTTT.

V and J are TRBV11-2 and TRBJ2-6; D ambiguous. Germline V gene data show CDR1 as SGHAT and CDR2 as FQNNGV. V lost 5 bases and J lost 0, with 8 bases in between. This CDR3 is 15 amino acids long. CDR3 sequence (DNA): TGTGCCAGCAGCACAATGTACTCTGGGGCCAACGTCCTGACTTTC. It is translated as CASSTMYSGANVLTF.

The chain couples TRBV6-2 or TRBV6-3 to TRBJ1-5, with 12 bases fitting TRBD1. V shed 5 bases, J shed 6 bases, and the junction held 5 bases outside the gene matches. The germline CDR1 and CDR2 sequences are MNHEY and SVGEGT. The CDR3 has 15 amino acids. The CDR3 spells CASSPGTGGRQPQHF. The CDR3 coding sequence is TGTGCCAGCAGTCCAGGGACAGGGGGCCGTCAGCCCCAGCATTTT.

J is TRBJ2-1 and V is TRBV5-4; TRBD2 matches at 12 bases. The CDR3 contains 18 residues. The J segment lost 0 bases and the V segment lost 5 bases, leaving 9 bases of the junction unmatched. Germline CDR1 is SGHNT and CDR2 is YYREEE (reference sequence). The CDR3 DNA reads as TGTGCCAGCAGAATCGGCCTAGCGGGGGGGAGCTCCTACAATGAGCAGTTCTTC. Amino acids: CASRIGLAGGSSYNEQFF.

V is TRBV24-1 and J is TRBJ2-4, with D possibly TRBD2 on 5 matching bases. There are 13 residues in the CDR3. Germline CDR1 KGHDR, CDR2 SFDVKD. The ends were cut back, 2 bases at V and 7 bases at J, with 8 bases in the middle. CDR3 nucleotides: TGTGCCACCAGTGATTGGAGGAGGAACATTCAGTACTTC. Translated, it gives CATSDWRRNIQYF.

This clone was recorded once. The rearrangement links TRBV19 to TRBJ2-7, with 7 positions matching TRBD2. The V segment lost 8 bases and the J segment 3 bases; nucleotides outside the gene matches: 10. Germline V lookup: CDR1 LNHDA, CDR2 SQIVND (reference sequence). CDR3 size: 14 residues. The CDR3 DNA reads TGTGCCAGTTCTCCTAGGGGAGGGTTCTACGAGCAGTACTTC. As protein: CASSPRGGFYEQYF.

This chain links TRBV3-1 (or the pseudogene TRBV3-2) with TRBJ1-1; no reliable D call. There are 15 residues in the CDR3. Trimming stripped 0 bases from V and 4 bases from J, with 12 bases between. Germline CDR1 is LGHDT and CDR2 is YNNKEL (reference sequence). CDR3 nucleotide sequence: TGTGCCAGCAGCCAAGATTCCGGAGGGTTCACTGAAGCTTTCTTT. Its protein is CASSQDSGGFTEAFF.